This TCR beta chain was observed in a study of T cells in women clearing cervical HPV infection. TCRdb's copy holds only in-frame clones and misses some; the assay was immunoSEQ multiplex PCR. In all, the sample yields approximately 12,000 clones. Notes on this clone: The DNA ends 3 residues before the CDR3 does, and the rest of the CDR3 is filled in from the germline J gene.

Germline V gene lookup returns CDR1 SNHLY and CDR2 FYNNEI. The CDR3 covers 11 residues. V usage is TRBV2 and J usage is TRBJ1-2, with D unresolved. Input material: blood buffy coat. The clonotype originates from a woman between 18 and 70 years old with a cervical HPV16 infection that either progressed to CIN3+ or cleared (not recorded which). CDR3 DNA (partial): TGTGCCAGCAGTGGACAAGGCATC. Its protein is CASSGQGI. The full CDR3 reads CASSGQGIYTF.